These 10 T cell receptor beta chains were all obtained from the same sample, sequenced in a study of T-cell memory formation after mild COVID-19. One entry per CDR3 protein, called by TCRdb with MiXCR from the 5' RACE reads. The sample lists a few hundred thousand distinct CDR3 sequences, 20% to 25% seen once, with 21% in the top ten. The specimen sequenced was PBMCs or a T cell subset sorted from them (not recorded which). The receptor set was obtained from a man between 18 and 35 years old who had mild COVID-19 (a few samples of this study predate the infection). Cell type and time point are not known.

This clonotype showed up just a few times. The chain is built from TRBV6-5 and TRBJ2-3; TRBD2 aligns across 7 bases. J was trimmed by 3 bases and V by 6 bases; bases with no gene match: 6. The CDR3 contains 14 residues. Germline V gene data show CDR1 as MNHEY and CDR2 as SVGAGI. Here the CDR3 DNA reads TGTGCCAGCAGAACGGGGGGTGTGACAGATACGCAGTATTTT. Protein product: CASRTGGVTDTQYF.

The V and J genes are TRBV5-1 and TRBJ2-2, with D unclear. Germline V CDR1 and CDR2: SGHRS, YFSETQ. The CDR3 loop spans 14 amino acids. Trimming cost V 0 bases and J 6 bases, with 9 bases left between them. CDR3 coding DNA: TGCGCCAGCAGCTTGGAGGTACTGGCCGGGGAGCTGTTTTTT. Translation: CASSLEVLAGELFF.

CDR3 loop: CATSDSLAGAYNEQFF. The CDR3 region has the DNA TGTGCCACCAGTGATTCACTAGCGGGAGCCTACAATGAGCAGTTCTTC. V is TRBV24-1 and J is TRBJ2-1; 11 nucleotides line up with TRBD2. CDR3 length: 16 residues. The germline V gene has CDR1 KGHDR and CDR2 SFDVKD. The trim removed 2 bases at V and 2 bases at J, leaving 1 base unmatched.

The rearrangement links TRBV5-1 to TRBJ2-2; D is perhaps TRBD1 (6 bases). The CDR3 consists of 15 residues. Germline values: CDR1 SGHRS, CDR2 YFSETQ. V lost 0 bases, J lost 6 bases, and 12 bases lay in between. The CDR3 DNA reads as TGCGCCAGCAGCTTGGCCTTGGGGGCCGCCGGGGAGCTGTTTTTT. Translating it yields CASSLALGAAGELFF.

CDR3 DNA sequence: TGCAGTGCTGCGGACAGGAACACCGGGGAGCTGTTTTTT. Protein product: CSAADRNTGELFF. J is TRBJ2-2 and V is TRBV20-1; D is perhaps TRBD1 (6 bases). The V end lost 5 bases, the J end lost 1 base, and 8 bases lay between the germline ends. The V gene's germline CDR1 is DFQATT and CDR2 SNEGSKA (reference sequence). The CDR3 runs 13 residues.

This clonotype was recorded many times. Here the CDR3 DNA reads TGTGCCAGCAGCTCCGCAGAATACTATGGCTACACCTTC. Translating it yields CASSSAEYYGYTF. This chain uses TRBV7-2 with TRBJ1-2, with D unresolved. V lost 4 bases and J lost 3, with 9 bases in between. Germline CDR1 and CDR2: SGHTA and FQGNSA. This CDR3 has 13 amino acids.

The rearrangement joins TRBV5-6 to TRBJ2-1; D call uncertain. Trimming pared 4 bases from V and 0 bases from J, leaving 8 bases between. The CDR3 extends over 14 amino acids. From germline, CDR1 is SGHDT and CDR2 YYEEEE. The CDR3 sequence: CASSDSRSYNEQFF. The DNA of the CDR3 is TGTGCCAGCAGCGACTCCCGCTCCTACAATGAGCAGTTCTTC. The full variable domain, its missing parts supplied by reference TRBV5-6 and TRBJ2-1, is DAGVTQSPTHLIKTRGQQVTLRCSPKSGHDTVSWYQQALGQGPQFIFQYYEEEERQRGNFPDRFSGHQFPNYSSELNVNALLLGDSALYLCASSDSRSYNEQFFGPGTRLTVL.

The V call is TRBV29-1, the J call TRBJ1-1; D is unclear. This CDR3 region has 13 residues. V lost 7 bases and J lost 4, with 16 bases in between. CDR1 is SQVTM and CDR2 is ANQGSEA in the germline V gene. CDR3 DNA sequence: TGCAGCGCACAAGCTCCATCAGGCACTGAAGCTTTCTTT. Its protein is CSAQAPSGTEAFF.

The chain is built from TRBV5-1 and TRBJ2-3, with D hard to call. Germline loops: CDR1 SGHRS, CDR2 YFSETQ. The CDR3 extends over 16 amino acids. Trimming pared 2 bases from V and 0 bases from J, leaving 13 bases between. In DNA, the CDR3 is TGCGCCAGCAGCTTACGGACGAGCTCTAGCACAGATACGCAGTATTTT. Translated: CASSLRTSSSTDTQYF.

A few counts support this clonotype. The chain combines TRBV5-1 with TRBJ2-3; D assignment may be TRBD1 or TRBD2 (5 bases each). The CDR3 covers 17 residues. Germline V gene lookup returns CDR1 SGHRS and CDR2 YFSETQ. Trimming removed 4 bases at V and 1 base at J, with 19 bases between. The CDR3 DNA sequence: TGCGCCAGCAGCCATCTGCAGGGCGCGGAGGGCACAGATACGCAGTATTTT. This gives the protein CASSHLQGAEGTDTQYF.